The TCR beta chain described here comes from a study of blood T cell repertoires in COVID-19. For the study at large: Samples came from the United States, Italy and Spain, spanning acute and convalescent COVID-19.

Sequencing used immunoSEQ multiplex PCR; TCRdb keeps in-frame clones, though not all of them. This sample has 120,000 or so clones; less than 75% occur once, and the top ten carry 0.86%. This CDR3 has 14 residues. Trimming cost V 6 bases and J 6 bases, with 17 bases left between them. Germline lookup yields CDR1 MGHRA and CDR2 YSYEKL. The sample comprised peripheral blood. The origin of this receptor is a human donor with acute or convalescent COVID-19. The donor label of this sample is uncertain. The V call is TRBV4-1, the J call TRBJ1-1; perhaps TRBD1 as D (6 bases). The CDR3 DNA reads TGCGCCAGCAGACGGTGGGAGGGGGACCCTGAAGCTTTCTTT. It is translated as CASRRWEGDPEAFF.